The 22 T cell receptor beta chains reported below all come from one sample, sequenced in a study of control samples from healthy donors and cancer patients. The data were produced by immunoSEQ multiplex PCR, yet TCRdb's version contains in-frame clones alone and is incomplete. The sample shows 150,000 to 200,000 clones, 90% of them seen only once. Material for sequencing was blood. All receptors derive from a woman aged 45-65 years in good health.

CDR3 DNA sequence: TGTGCCAGCAGTTGGGAAGGCATGAACACTGAAGCTTTCTTT. Translating gives CASSWEGMNTEAFF. The chain uses TRBV6-2 or TRBV6-3 and TRBJ1-1; D remains ambiguous. CDR1 MNHEY and CDR2 SVGEGT come from the germline V gene. V lost 4 bases, J lost 0 bases, and 9 bases lay in between. CDR3 length equals 14 residues.

The chain is built from TRBV30 and TRBJ1-2; D is ambiguous. Looked up from germline, CDR1 is GTSNPN and CDR2 is SVGIG (reference sequence). The CDR3 is made up of 13 amino acids. V was clipped by 3 bases and J by 2 bases, with 10 bases between them. DNA of the CDR3: TGTGCCTGGAGCCCCCAACCGAACTATGGCTACACCTTC. Protein: CAWSPQPNYGYTF.

The chain is built from TRBV11-1 and TRBJ1-5, with TRBD1 as a possible D gene (5 bases). V gave up 0 bases and J gave up 7 bases, with 10 bases separating them. The CDR3 extends over 14 amino acids. CDR1 SGHAT and CDR2 FQDESV come from the germline V gene (reference sequence). The CDR3, as DNA: TGTGCCAGCAGCTTAGCTGGGGGTGTACAGCCCCAGCATTTT. This sequence encodes CASSLAGGVQPQHF.

This sequence joins TRBV2 and TRBJ2-5, with 11 nucleotides matching TRBD2. This CDR3 is built from 14 residues. Germline CDR1 SNHLY, CDR2 FYNNEI. The J segment lost 2 bases and the V segment lost 6 bases, leaving 2 bases of the junction unmatched. CDR3 in amino acids: CASRGLAAQETQYF. DNA for the CDR3: TGTGCCAGCAGGGGACTAGCGGCACAAGAGACCCAGTACTTC.

The chain uses TRBV28 and TRBJ1-1; 8 bases line up with TRBD1. This CDR3 spans 14 amino acids. The V gene end was trimmed by 3 bases and the J gene end by 6 bases; junction bases not matched to a gene: 6. Germline CDR1 reads MDHEN; CDR2 reads SYDVKM. This chain's CDR3 is CASSFGTGGAEAFF. The DNA of the CDR3 is TGTGCCAGCAGTTTTGGAACAGGGGGTGCTGAAGCTTTCTTT.

This chain uses TRBV28 with TRBJ1-2; 7 positions match TRBD1. The germline gives CDR1 MDHEN, CDR2 SYDVKM. V was pared by 8 bases and J by 3 bases, with 6 bases of the junction left unmatched. This CDR3 region has 13 residues. The CDR3 protein is CASSAGGDYGYTF. The DNA for the CDR3 is TGTGCCAGCTCCGCAGGGGGAGACTATGGCTACACCTTC.

The rearrangement joins TRBV29-1 to TRBJ2-7, with TRBD1 as a possible D gene (6 bases). Germline CDR1 SQVTM, CDR2 ANQGSEA. The CDR3 contains 11 residues. V was cut by 7 bases and J by 3 bases, with 10 bases left in between. Here the CDR3 reads CSASDSYEQYF. CDR3 bases: TGCAGCGCCTCGGACAGCTACGAGCAGTACTTC.

This clone has only one observation. V gene TRBV7-2 combines with J gene TRBJ2-5; D unclear. Germline CDR1 reads SGHTA; CDR2 reads FQGNSA. Trimming took off 5 bases at V and 2 bases at J, with 3 bases between the two ends. This CDR3 is 11 amino acids long. The CDR3 DNA reads as TGTGCCAGCAGCGCTCAAGAGACCCAGTACTTC. Encoded protein: CASSAQETQYF.

The chain employs TRBV7-2 and TRBJ2-3; tentative D call: TRBD2 (6 bases). V was cut by 2 bases and J by 3 bases, with 12 bases left in between. The CDR3 consists of 15 residues. The germline V gene has CDR1 SGHTA and CDR2 FQGNSA. CDR3 sequence: CASSLMAGRTDTQYF. DNA for the CDR3: TGTGCCAGCAGCTTAATGGCGGGGCGGACAGATACGCAGTATTTT.

In regard to this clone: One junction end disagrees with the germline gene, perhaps due to a read error. The sample has other DNA sequences that encode this CDR3 too. The chain is built from TRBV19 and TRBJ2-3; 7 bases align to TRBD2. The CDR3 contains 12 residues. CDR1 and CDR2 (germline): LNHDA, SQIVND (reference sequence). The CDR3 nucleotides are TGCGCCAGTACTGGGAGGGCAGATACGCAGTATTTT. It yields the protein CASTGRADTQYF.

The rearrangement links TRBV10-3 to TRBJ2-7; 9 nucleotides match TRBD1. There are 15 residues in the CDR3. The V gene's germline CDR1 is ENHRY and CDR2 SYGVKD. Trimming cost V 2 bases and J 2 bases; bases outside gene matches: 4. The CDR3 region is CAISERQGGTYEQYF. In nucleotides, the CDR3 is TGTGCCATCAGTGAGCGACAGGGGGGGACCTACGAGCAGTACTTC.

This clone was picked up a small number of times. The V and J genes are TRBV19 and TRBJ1-2; TRBD1 aligns across 8 bases. V shed 2 bases and J 4 bases; nucleotides not matched to a gene: 6. Looked up from germline, CDR1 is LNHDA and CDR2 is SQIVND (reference sequence). The CDR3 consists of 15 residues. CDR3 region: CASSIFRDRSYGYTF. The CDR3 DNA reads TGTGCCAGTAGTATATTTAGGGACAGGTCCTATGGCTACACCTTC.

Concerning this clone itself: The sample has other DNA sequences that encode this CDR3 too. This rearrangement joins TRBV7-2 to TRBJ2-7; D gene unclear. Germline CDR1 reads SGHTA; CDR2 reads FQGNSA. The length of the CDR3 is 11 residues. Trimming pared 5 bases from V and 5 bases from J, leaving 7 bases between. The CDR3 spells CASSALDEQYF. The CDR3 bases are TGTGCCAGCAGCGCTCTAGACGAGCAGTACTTC.

The V call is TRBV18, the J call TRBJ1-2; 7 bases are shared with TRBD1. Per germline, CDR1 KGHSH and CDR2 LQKENI. The CDR3 sequence is 14 residues long. V gave up 5 bases and J gave up 4 bases; unmatched junction bases: 7. The chain's CDR3 is CASSSDRASYGYTF. DNA of the CDR3: TGTGCCAGCTCATCCGACAGGGCGAGCTATGGCTACACCTTC.

The V and J genes are TRBV12-3 or TRBV12-4 and TRBJ1-1; D gene uncertain. The V and J ends lost 10 bases and 4 bases respectively, with 16 bases between them. The CDR3 is 13 residues long. The CDR3 loop reads CATEKWGGTEAFF. The CDR3 coding sequence is TGTGCCACTGAGAAATGGGGAGGCACTGAAGCTTTCTTT.

This clone appeared a few times. The chain joins TRBV6-5 to TRBJ1-1, with TRBD1 identical over 10 bases. The CDR3 is 13 amino acids. Germline lookup yields CDR1 MNHEY and CDR2 SVGAGI. Trimming at V came to 0 bases and at J to 9 bases, leaving 1 base not matched to a gene. The CDR3 spells CASSYSDRGQAFF. The DNA of the CDR3 is TGTGCCAGCAGTTACTCCGACAGGGGGCAAGCTTTCTTT.

The rearrangement joins TRBV6-6 to TRBJ1-1, with unresolved D. Germline CDR1 reads MNHNY; CDR2 reads SVGAGI (reference sequence). The V gene lost 7 bases and the J gene lost 6 bases, with 18 bases spanning the gap. The CDR3 has 14 residues. CDR3 sequence (DNA): TGTGCCAGCATTCCGTCCGGGAGTTTGTCTGAAGCTTTCTTT. As protein: CASIPSGSLSEAFF.

This chain links TRBV28 with TRBJ1-6, with a tentative D call TRBD1 (5 bases). The germline V and J ends were trimmed by 8 bases and 11 bases, with 22 bases remaining between them. CDR1 is MDHEN, CDR2 SYDVKM, per germline. There are 15 residues in the CDR3. The CDR3 protein is CASRSRGSGGPPLHF. The DNA of the CDR3 is TGTGCCAGCCGGTCCCGTGGGTCTGGGGGTCCACCCCTCCACTTT. The complete variable domain, with remaining parts taken from reference TRBV28 and TRBJ1-6, reads DVKVTQSSRYLVKRTGEKVFLECVQDMDHENMFWYRQDPGLGLRLIYFSYDVKMKEKGDIPEGYSVSREKKERFSLILESASTNQTSMYLCASRSRGSGGPPLHFGNGTRLTVT.

On this clone itself: Other DNA sequences within the sample encode an identical CDR3. This chain joins TRBV28 and TRBJ2-5; D gene ambiguous. The CDR3 extends over 11 amino acids. V shed 4 bases and J shed 5 bases, with 5 bases lying between them. Germline V gene sequence: CDR1 MDHEN, CDR2 SYDVKM. The CDR3 DNA reads as TGTGCCAGCAGTTCCGTGGAGACCCAGTACTTC. Residues: CASSSVETQYF.

The chain employs TRBV5-6 and TRBJ1-1; a weak D match, TRBD1 (6 bases). The CDR3 totals 15 residues. The germline V gene encodes CDR1 SGHDT and CDR2 YYEEEE. Trimming stripped 4 bases from V and 5 bases from J, with 18 bases between. The CDR3 sequence is CASSLWTARGTEAFF. The DNA of the CDR3 is TGTGCCAGCAGCCTATGGACGGCTAGGGGGACTGAAGCTTTCTTT.

The rearrangement uses TRBV7-8 and TRBJ1-3, with D unclear. CDR1 is SGHVS, CDR2 FQNEAQ, per germline. The CDR3 extends over 15 amino acids. The V gene lost 5 bases and the J gene lost 0 bases, with 11 bases spanning the gap. CDR3 loop: CASSPLKNSGNTIYF. CDR3 sequence (DNA): TGTGCCAGCAGCCCGCTGAAGAACTCTGGAAACACCATATATTTT.

The chain couples TRBV6-5 to TRBJ1-5; D is ambiguous. Trimming left V 8 bases short and J 0 bases short, with 11 bases between. CDR1 MNHEY and CDR2 SVGAGI come from the germline V gene. The CDR3 length is 14 residues. Here the CDR3 DNA reads TGTGCCAGCTGCGGACTCAATAGCAATCAGCCCCAGCATTTT. This translates into CASCGLNSNQPQHF.